This T cell receptor beta chain was identified in a study of response to subunit inactivated influenza vaccine. The CDR3 contains 15 residues. The V and J ends lost 4 bases and 7 bases, in that order; junction bases with no gene match: 10. From germline, CDR1 is SGHRS and CDR2 YFSETQ. TCRdb called the RT-PCR reads again in MiXCR, with one record for every CDR3 protein. The sample holds 530,000 or so distinct CDR3 sequences, 25% seen once. On this clonotype itself: Antigen specificity is unknown.

General study results and limits: Every seasonal influenza vaccination brings in few new T cells, the authors suggested.

The receptor was isolated from a man aged 50-60 years who received an inactivated influenza vaccine. This specimen was CD4+ T cells sorted from PBMCs, taken 5 to 6 days after vaccination. The J gene is TRBJ2-1, the V gene TRBV5-1; 8 positions match TRBD2. The CDR3 bases are TGCGCCAGCAGCCCGGCCCCAGCGGGAGAAAATGAGCAGTTCTTC. Residues: CASSPAPAGENEQFF.